A single sample is the source of the 5 T cell receptor beta chains below, sequenced in a study of CD8+CD57+ T cells in acquired aplastic anemia. Genomic DNA, the template, was used for profiling of the TCR beta VDJ and CDR3. TCRdb re-analysed the reads in MiXCR, keeping a single row per CDR3 protein. The table shows some 410,000 distinct CDR3 sequences, with roughly 64% occurring only once. Sequencing used sorted CD4+, CD8+, or CD8+CD57+ T cells (not recorded which) from PBMCs. All receptors come from a human donor in good health, serving as a control.

As to this clonotype: Since the CDR3 does not end with the conserved phenylalanine or tryptophan, this likely comes from a read error. The DNA is omitted, as the CDR3 cannot be located on it reliably, and the CDR3 follows TCRdb's listing. This chain joins TRBV7-3 and TRBJ1-2. Both ends counted, the CDR3 spans 12 residues. The germline V gene has CDR1 SGHTA and CDR2 FQGTGA. CDR3 sequence: CASSFTPVDYGY.

This clonotype was observed many times. V usage is TRBV5-6 and J usage is TRBJ1-5; TRBD1 agrees at 11 bases. Germline V gives CDR1 SGHDT, CDR2 YYEEEE. V lost 5 bases, J lost 5 bases, and 6 bases stayed unmatched. CDR3 size: 15 residues. CDR3 bases: TGTGCCAGCAGTTGGGGGGACAGGGGGGATCAGCCCCAGCATTTT. It is translated as CASSWGDRGDQPQHF.

The chain is built from TRBV9 and TRBJ1-1; D gene uncertain. The CDR3 covers 13 residues. V gave up 4 bases and J gave up 7 bases, with 14 bases separating them. From germline, CDR1 is SGDLS and CDR2 YYNGEE. This chain's CDR3 is CASSHEARLEAFF. For the CDR3, the DNA is TGTGCCAGCAGCCACGAGGCGCGGCTTGAAGCTTTCTTT.

This clonotype was observed a single time. V is TRBV9 and J is TRBJ2-3; 8 nucleotides line up with TRBD2. The CDR3 loop spans 17 amino acids. Germline assignment: CDR1 SGDLS and CDR2 YYNGEE. The V and J ends lost 4 bases and 1 base, in that order; junction bases with no gene match: 11. For the CDR3, the DNA is TGTGCCAGCAGCCCCCCGGGGGGGGGGGGAGGCACAGATACGCAGTATTTT. This encodes CASSPPGGGGGTDTQYF.

This clonotype was seen a single time. The CDR3 sequence is CASSLVGGGEPDHTF. As DNA, the CDR3 is TGTGCCAGCAGCTTAGTCGGAGGGGGGGAGCCTGACCACACCTTC. This rearrangement joins TRBV7-8 to TRBJ1-2; weak D call: TRBD1 (6 bases). Germline V lookup: CDR1 SGHVS, CDR2 FQNEAQ. The ends were cut back, 1 base at V and 12 bases at J, with 21 bases in the middle. This CDR3 has 15 amino acids.